The rows below give T cell receptor beta chains drawn from one sample of a study of CD4 T cells in relation to SARS-CoV-2 and coronaviruses. The table came from immunoSEQ multiplex PCR; TCRdb's copy has only in-frame clones and leaves some out. The data hold about 26,000 clones, with about three quarters observed a single time. Their antigen targets remain unknown. Sequencing input: CD4+ T cells from PBMCs, cultured in vitro. The receptors come from a human donor in good health. CDR3s include the opening cysteine and the closing phenylalanine or tryptophan. D genes are given only for firm matches. Clone size is given for some rows only: seen once, a few or many times, or a class if the clone is expanded.

d_call: -; v_call: TRBV30; j_call: TRBJ1-2; clone_size: few; cdr3_aa: CATNRDFGYTF; cdr3_nt: TGTGCCACCAATCGGGACTTTGGCTACACCTTC
d_call: -; v_call: TRBV29-1; j_call: TRBJ1-1; clone_size: -; cdr3_aa: CSVKGGGSTEAFF; cdr3_nt: TGCAGCGTCAAGGGGGGGGGCTCCACTGAAGCTTTCTTT
d_call: -; v_call: TRBV5-1; j_call: TRBJ2-2; clone_size: few; cdr3_aa: CASSPGQSTGELFF; cdr3_nt: TGCGCCAGCAGCCCTGGACAGTCCACCGGGGAGCTGTTTTTT
d_call: -; v_call: TRBV5-1; j_call: TRBJ2-3; clone_size: few; cdr3_aa: CASSLVVSRFTDTQYF; cdr3_nt: TGCGCCAGCAGCTTGGTCGTGTCTAGATTCACAGATACGCAGTATTTT
d_call: -; v_call: TRBV5-1; j_call: TRBJ1-4; clone_size: -; cdr3_aa: CASSLGGGTNEKLFF; cdr3_nt: TGCGCCAGCAGCTTAGGTGGGGGGACTAATGAAAAACTGTTTTTT
d_call: -; v_call: TRBV11-2; j_call: TRBJ2-5; clone_size: -; cdr3_aa: CASSPRETQYF; cdr3_nt: TGTGCCAGCAGCCCTCGGGAGACCCAGTACTTC
d_call: -; v_call: TRBV11-3; j_call: TRBJ2-3; clone_size: -; cdr3_aa: CASSPKRGYTDTQYF; cdr3_nt: TGTGCCAGCAGCCCAAAACGGGGGTACACAGATACGCAGTATTTT
d_call: -; v_call: TRBV6-2/TRBV6-3; j_call: TRBJ1-4; clone_size: -; cdr3_aa: CASSTPTAANEKLFF; cdr3_nt: TGTGCCAGCAGTACCCCGACAGCTGCTAATGAAAAACTGTTTTTT
d_call: TRBD2; v_call: TRBV6-5; j_call: TRBJ2-1; clone_size: -; cdr3_aa: CASNSGIGYNEQFF; cdr3_nt: TGTGCCAGCAATAGCGGGATCGGGTACAATGAGCAGTTCTTC
d_call: TRBD1; v_call: TRBV28; j_call: TRBJ1-2; clone_size: -; cdr3_aa: CASRPPGQGARDGYTF; cdr3_nt: TGTGCCAGCAGACCACCGGGACAGGGGGCGAGGGATGGCTACACCTTC
d_call: -; v_call: TRBV11-2; j_call: TRBJ1-6; clone_size: medium-sized; cdr3_aa: CASSLVRGAYNSPLHF; cdr3_nt: TGTGCCAGCAGCTTAGTTCGTGGGGCGTATAATTCACCCCTCCACTTT
d_call: -; v_call: TRBV19; j_call: TRBJ2-6; clone_size: few; cdr3_aa: CASSMRRGMNSGANVLTF; cdr3_nt: TGTGCCAGTAGTATGAGGAGGGGAATGAACTCTGGGGCCAACGTCCTGACTTTC
d_call: -; v_call: TRBV5-1; j_call: TRBJ1-2; clone_size: -; cdr3_aa: CASSPQLGGANGYTF; cdr3_nt: TGCGCCAGCAGCCCCCAGTTGGGGGGCGCGAATGGCTACACCTTC
d_call: -; v_call: TRBV11-2; j_call: TRBJ2-7; clone_size: -; cdr3_aa: CASSSAYEQYF; cdr3_nt: TGTGCCAGCAGCTCCGCCTACGAGCAGTACTTC
d_call: -; v_call: TRBV9; j_call: TRBJ1-2; clone_size: -; cdr3_aa: CASSERDMYGYTF; cdr3_nt: TGTGCCAGCAGCGAGCGGGACATGTATGGCTACACCTTC
d_call: -; v_call: TRBV11-3; j_call: TRBJ2-2; clone_size: once; cdr3_aa: CASSRTAGNTGELFF; cdr3_nt: TGTGCCAGCTCTCGTACAGCGGGGAACACCGGGGAGCTGTTTTTT
d_call: TRBD2; v_call: TRBV29-1; j_call: TRBJ2-3; clone_size: -; cdr3_aa: CSPEGIAGGTDTQYF; cdr3_nt: TGCAGCCCCGAGGGCATAGCGGGGGGTACAGATACGCAGTATTTT
d_call: -; v_call: TRBV6-5; j_call: TRBJ2-7; clone_size: once; cdr3_aa: CASSQFFEHEQYF; cdr3_nt: TGTGCCAGCAGTCAGTTTTTCGAACACGAGCAGTACTTC
d_call: -; v_call: TRBV7-8; j_call: TRBJ1-1; clone_size: few; cdr3_aa: CASSLARAENTEAFF; cdr3_nt: TGTGCCAGCAGCTTAGCCAGGGCTGAAAACACTGAAGCTTTCTTT
d_call: -; v_call: TRBV9; j_call: TRBJ2-7; clone_size: -; cdr3_aa: CASSVGATSYEQYF; cdr3_nt: TGTGCCAGCAGCGTAGGGGCGACTTCTTACGAGCAGTACTTC
d_call: -; v_call: TRBV2; j_call: TRBJ1-1; clone_size: -; cdr3_aa: CASMRGMNTEAFF; cdr3_nt: TGTGCCAGCATGAGGGGCATGAACACTGAAGCTTTCTTT
d_call: -; v_call: TRBV4-3; j_call: TRBJ1-6; clone_size: -; cdr3_aa: CASSQGSQGSPLHF; cdr3_nt: TGCGCCAGCAGCCAAGGTTCTCAGGGATCACCCCTCCACTTT
d_call: TRBD1; v_call: TRBV6-2/TRBV6-3; j_call: TRBJ1-2; clone_size: few; cdr3_aa: CASSYPGQRGYTF; cdr3_nt: TGTGCCAGCAGTTACCCGGGACAGAGGGGCTACACCTTC
d_call: -; v_call: TRBV7-2; j_call: TRBJ2-7; clone_size: -; cdr3_aa: CASSLQGNGRSYEQYF; cdr3_nt: TGTGCCAGCAGCTTACAGGGGAACGGTAGGAGTTACGAGCAGTACTTC
d_call: -; v_call: TRBV6-2/TRBV6-3; j_call: TRBJ2-2; clone_size: -; cdr3_aa: CASSYSSTGNTGELFF; cdr3_nt: TGTGCCAGCAGTTACTCGAGCACAGGGAACACCGGGGAGCTGTTTTTT
d_call: TRBD1; v_call: TRBV28; j_call: TRBJ2-1; clone_size: -; cdr3_aa: CASSRDRGQDNEQFF; cdr3_nt: TGTGCCAGCAGCCGGGACAGGGGGCAAGACAATGAGCAGTTCTTC
d_call: -; v_call: TRBV7-2; j_call: TRBJ1-2; clone_size: few; cdr3_aa: CASSEGEYGYTF; cdr3_nt: TGTGCCAGCAGCGAGGGAGAATATGGCTACACCTTC
d_call: -; v_call: TRBV29-1; j_call: TRBJ1-1; clone_size: -; cdr3_aa: CSVDTPVNTEAFF; cdr3_nt: TGCAGCGTTGACACGCCGGTCAACACTGAAGCTTTCTTT
d_call: -; v_call: TRBV2; j_call: TRBJ2-5; clone_size: few; cdr3_aa: CASSETAVSETQYF; cdr3_nt: TGTGCCAGCAGTGAAACGGCAGTATCCGAGACCCAGTACTTC
d_call: TRBD2; v_call: TRBV7-3; j_call: TRBJ2-1; clone_size: -; cdr3_aa: CASSSGTTYNEQFF; cdr3_nt: TGTGCCAGCAGCTCAGGGACTACTTACAATGAGCAGTTCTTC
d_call: TRBD1; v_call: TRBV7-9; j_call: TRBJ1-2; clone_size: -; cdr3_aa: CASSTGTVLTNYGYTF; cdr3_nt: TGTGCCAGCAGTACCGGGACAGTTCTCACTAACTATGGCTACACCTTC
d_call: TRBD1; v_call: TRBV7-2; j_call: TRBJ1-1; clone_size: few; cdr3_aa: CASSRTGNTEAFF; cdr3_nt: TGTGCCAGCAGCCGGACAGGGAACACTGAAGCTTTCTTT
d_call: -; v_call: TRBV18; j_call: TRBJ2-7; clone_size: few; cdr3_aa: CASSPPGGVVSYEQYF; cdr3_nt: TGTGCCAGCTCACCGCCCGGGGGAGTAGTCTCCTACGAGCAGTACTTC
d_call: -; v_call: TRBV18; j_call: TRBJ2-7; clone_size: -; cdr3_aa: CASSPPQGSSYEQYF; cdr3_nt: TGTGCCAGCTCACCACCACAGGGAAGCTCCTACGAGCAGTACTTC
d_call: -; v_call: TRBV5-1; j_call: TRBJ2-1; clone_size: -; cdr3_aa: CASSFRDSYNEQFF; cdr3_nt: TGCGCCAGCAGCTTTCGGGATTCATACAATGAGCAGTTCTTC
d_call: -; v_call: TRBV4-3; j_call: TRBJ2-1; clone_size: -; cdr3_aa: CASSQQSRDGNEQFF; cdr3_nt: TGCGCCAGCAGCCAACAGTCCCGGGACGGGAATGAGCAGTTCTTC